These T cell receptor beta chains were read from a single sample in a study of T-cell memory formation after mild COVID-19. In TCRdb, the 5' RACE reads were re-called with MiXCR into one record per CDR3 protein. The repertoire has approximately 450,000 distinct CDR3 sequences, about 18% of them found once; the top ten carry about 12%. The sequencing sample was made of PBMCs or a T cell subset sorted from them (not recorded which). All receptors come from an adult woman who had mild COVID-19 (a few samples of this study predate the infection). Cell type and time point are not known. Each CDR3 is given with its conserved first and last residue. The D gene is left open where the match is weak.

TRBD2,TRBV6-6,CASTPYGGGDADTQYF
-,TRBV11-3,CASSLESSSYNEQFF
TRBD1,TRBV4-2,CASSQSPDRGRELFF
-,TRBV5-4,CASSLPPSAVYNEQFF
-,TRBV5-1,CASSLAWQQLYEQYF
-,TRBV5-6,CASSSLPGRLNYEQYF
-,TRBV29-1,CSVGLGGSYEQYF
-,TRBV15,CATSREGQIYRNTQYF
TRBD1,TRBV12-3/TRBV12-4,CASSTPGTGIYGYTF
-,TRBV6-5,CASSLTAGAGNTIYF
TRBD2,TRBV29-1,CSISGRGTDTQYF
TRBD1,TRBV28,CASSARQGGGNGEAFF
-,TRBV6-5,CASRKNMNTEAFF
-,TRBV12-3/TRBV12-4,CASSLRFYEQYF
-,TRBV2,CASSEAGETQYF
TRBD1,TRBV20-1,CSARRDRGNTEAFF